The T cell receptor (beta chain) under discussion was sequenced for a study of T cell repertoires in cytomegalovirus infection. The ends lost 8 bases at V and 3 bases at J; junction bases unmatched: 6. This CDR3 is built from 15 residues. Germline V gene data show CDR1 as MNHEY and CDR2 as SMNVEV (reference sequence). In the case of this clonotype: Its antigen remains unknown.

TCRdb passed the reads through MiXCR, listing each CDR3 protein once. The repertoire holds under 90,000 distinct CDR3 sequences, with approximately 46% as singletons. This receptor was identified in a human donor in good health (CMV status not recorded). Some clones in this sample may be carry-over from other donors' samples. The material sequenced was CD8+ T cells from cultured PBMCs, taken from culture after CMV antigen stimulation. The V and J genes are TRBV27 and TRBJ2-1; 11 bases line up with TRBD2. The CDR3 nucleotides read TGTGCCAGCGTCTCCGGGACTAGCGGCTACAATGAGCAGTTCTTC. The encoded protein is CASVSGTSGYNEQFF.